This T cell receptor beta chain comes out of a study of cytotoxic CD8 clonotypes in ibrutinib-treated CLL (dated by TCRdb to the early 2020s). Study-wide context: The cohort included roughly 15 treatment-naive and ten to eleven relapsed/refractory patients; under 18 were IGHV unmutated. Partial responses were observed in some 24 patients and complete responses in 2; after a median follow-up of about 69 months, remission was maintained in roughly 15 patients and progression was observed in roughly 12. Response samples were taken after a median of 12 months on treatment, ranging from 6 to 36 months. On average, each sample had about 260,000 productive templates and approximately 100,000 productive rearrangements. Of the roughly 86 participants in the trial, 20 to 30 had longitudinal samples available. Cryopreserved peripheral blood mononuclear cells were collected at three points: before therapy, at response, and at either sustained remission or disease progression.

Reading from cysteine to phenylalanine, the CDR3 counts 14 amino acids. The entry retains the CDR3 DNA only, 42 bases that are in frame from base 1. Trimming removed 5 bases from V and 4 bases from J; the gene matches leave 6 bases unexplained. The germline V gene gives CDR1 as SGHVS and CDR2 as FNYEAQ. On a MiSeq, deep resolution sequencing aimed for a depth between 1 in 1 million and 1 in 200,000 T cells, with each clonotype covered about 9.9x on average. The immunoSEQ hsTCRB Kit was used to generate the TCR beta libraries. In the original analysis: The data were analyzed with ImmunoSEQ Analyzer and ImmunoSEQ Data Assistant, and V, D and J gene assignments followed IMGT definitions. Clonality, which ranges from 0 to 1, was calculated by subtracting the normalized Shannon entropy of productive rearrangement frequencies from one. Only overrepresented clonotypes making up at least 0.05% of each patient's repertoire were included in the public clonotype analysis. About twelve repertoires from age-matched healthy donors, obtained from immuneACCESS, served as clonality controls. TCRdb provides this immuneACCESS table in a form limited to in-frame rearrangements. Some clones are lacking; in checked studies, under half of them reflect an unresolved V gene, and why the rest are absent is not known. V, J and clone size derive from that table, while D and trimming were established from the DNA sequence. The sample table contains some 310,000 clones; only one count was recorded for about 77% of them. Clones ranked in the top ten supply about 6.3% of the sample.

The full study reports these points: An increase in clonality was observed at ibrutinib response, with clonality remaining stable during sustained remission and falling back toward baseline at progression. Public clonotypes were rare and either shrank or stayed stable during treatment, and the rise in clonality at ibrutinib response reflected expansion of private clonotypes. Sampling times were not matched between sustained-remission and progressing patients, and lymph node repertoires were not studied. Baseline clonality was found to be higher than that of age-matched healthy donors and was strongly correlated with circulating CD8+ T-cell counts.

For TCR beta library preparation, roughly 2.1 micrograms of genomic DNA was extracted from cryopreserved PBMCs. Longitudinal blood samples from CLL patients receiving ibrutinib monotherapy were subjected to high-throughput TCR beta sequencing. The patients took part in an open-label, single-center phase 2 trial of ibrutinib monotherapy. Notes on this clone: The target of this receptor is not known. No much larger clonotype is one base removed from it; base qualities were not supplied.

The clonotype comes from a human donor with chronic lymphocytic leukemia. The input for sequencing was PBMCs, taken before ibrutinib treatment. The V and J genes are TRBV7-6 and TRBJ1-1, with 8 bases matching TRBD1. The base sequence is TGTGCCAGCAGCCCCGACAGGGGTTTCACTGAAGCTTTCTTT. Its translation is CASSPDRGFTEAFF.